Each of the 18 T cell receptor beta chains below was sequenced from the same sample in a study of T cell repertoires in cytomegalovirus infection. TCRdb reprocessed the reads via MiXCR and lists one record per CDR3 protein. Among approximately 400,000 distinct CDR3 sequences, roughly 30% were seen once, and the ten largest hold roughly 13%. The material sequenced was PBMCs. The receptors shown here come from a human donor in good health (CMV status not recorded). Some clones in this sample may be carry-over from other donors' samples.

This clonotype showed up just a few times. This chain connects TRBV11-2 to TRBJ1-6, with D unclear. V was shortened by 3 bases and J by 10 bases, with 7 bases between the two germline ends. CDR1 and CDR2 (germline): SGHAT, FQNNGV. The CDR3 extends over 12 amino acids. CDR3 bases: TGTGCCAGCAGCTTGAACGAGTCACCCCTCCACTTT. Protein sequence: CASSLNESPLHF. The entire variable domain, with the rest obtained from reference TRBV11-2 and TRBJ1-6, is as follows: EAGVAQSPRYKIIEKRQSVAFWCNPISGHATLYWYQQILGQGPKLLIQFQNNGVVDDSQLPKDRFSAERLKGVDSTLKIQPAKLEDSAVYLCASSLNESPLHFGNGTRLTVT.

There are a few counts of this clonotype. The CDR3 nucleotides read TGTGCCAGCAGCTTAGATCGAGCTAGCGGGGGCTACGAGCAGTACTTC. Translating it yields CASSLDRASGGYEQYF. V is TRBV7-2 and J is TRBJ2-7; 10 bases fit TRBD2. Trimming took 1 base from V and 3 from J; bases not matched to a gene: 6. The CDR3 is 16 residues long. CDR1 is SGHTA, CDR2 FQGNSA, per germline.

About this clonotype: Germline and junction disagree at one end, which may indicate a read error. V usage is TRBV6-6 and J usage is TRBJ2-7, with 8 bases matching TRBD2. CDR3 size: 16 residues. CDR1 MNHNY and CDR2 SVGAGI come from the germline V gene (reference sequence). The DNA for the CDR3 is TGTGCAAGCAGTTACTCGAGCGGGGGACCTGTCATGGAGCAGTACTTC. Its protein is CASSYSSGGPVMEQYF.

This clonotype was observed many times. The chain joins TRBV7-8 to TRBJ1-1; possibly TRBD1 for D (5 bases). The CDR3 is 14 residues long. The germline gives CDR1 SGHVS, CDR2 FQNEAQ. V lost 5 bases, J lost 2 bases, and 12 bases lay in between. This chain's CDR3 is CASSPTEVNTEAFF. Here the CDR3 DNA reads TGTGCCAGCAGCCCGACAGAAGTTAACACTGAAGCTTTCTTT.

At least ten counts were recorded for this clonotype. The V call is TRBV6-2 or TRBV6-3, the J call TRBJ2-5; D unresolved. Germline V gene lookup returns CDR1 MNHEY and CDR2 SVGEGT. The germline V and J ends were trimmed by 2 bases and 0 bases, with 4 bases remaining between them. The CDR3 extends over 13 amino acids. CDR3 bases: TGTGCCAGCAGTTACGGGGACCAAGAGACCCAGTACTTC. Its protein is CASSYGDQETQYF.

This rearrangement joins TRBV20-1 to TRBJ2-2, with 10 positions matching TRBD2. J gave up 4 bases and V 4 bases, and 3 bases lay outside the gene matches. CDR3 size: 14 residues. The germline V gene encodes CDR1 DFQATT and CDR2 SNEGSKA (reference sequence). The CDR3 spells CSAKRGGRTGELFF. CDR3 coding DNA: TGCAGTGCTAAGCGGGGGGGCCGCACCGGGGAGCTGTTTTTT.

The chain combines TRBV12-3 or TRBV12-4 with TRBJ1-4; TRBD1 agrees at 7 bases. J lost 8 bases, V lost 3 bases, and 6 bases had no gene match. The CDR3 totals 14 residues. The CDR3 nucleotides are TGTGCCAGCAGTTTGACAGGGTCTTACGAAAAACTGTTTTTT. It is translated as CASSLTGSYEKLFF.

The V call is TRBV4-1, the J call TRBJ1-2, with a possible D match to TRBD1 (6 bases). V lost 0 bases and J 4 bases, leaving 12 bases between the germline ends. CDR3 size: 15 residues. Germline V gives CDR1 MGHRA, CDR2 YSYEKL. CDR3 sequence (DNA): TGCGCCAGCAGCCAAGACCCGACAGGACTCTATGGCTACACCTTC. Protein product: CASSQDPTGLYGYTF.

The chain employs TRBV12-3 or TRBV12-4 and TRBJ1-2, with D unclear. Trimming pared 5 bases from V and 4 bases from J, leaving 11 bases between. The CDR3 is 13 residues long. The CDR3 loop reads CASSTDPSYGYTF. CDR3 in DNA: TGTGCCAGCAGTACCGACCCTTCCTATGGCTACACCTTC.

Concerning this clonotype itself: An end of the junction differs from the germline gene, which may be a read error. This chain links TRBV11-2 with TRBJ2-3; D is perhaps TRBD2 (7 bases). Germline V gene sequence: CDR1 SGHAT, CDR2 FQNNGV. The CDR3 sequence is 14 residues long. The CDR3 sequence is CASSLVRGADTPYF. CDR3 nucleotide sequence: TGTGCCAGCAGCTTAGTACGGGGGGCAGATACGCCGTATTTT.

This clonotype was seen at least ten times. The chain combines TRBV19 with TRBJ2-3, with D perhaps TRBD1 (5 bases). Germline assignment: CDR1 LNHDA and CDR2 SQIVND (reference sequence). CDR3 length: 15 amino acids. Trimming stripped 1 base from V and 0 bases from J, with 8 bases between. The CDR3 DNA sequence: TGTGCCAGTAGTATAGTTCAGGGTAGCACAGATACGCAGTATTTT. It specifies CASSIVQGSTDTQYF. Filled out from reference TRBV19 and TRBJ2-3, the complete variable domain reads DGGITQSPKYLFRKEGQNVTLSCEQNLNHDAMYWYRQDPGQGLRLIYYSQIVNDFQKGDIAEGYSVSREKKESFPLTVTSAQKNPTAFYLCASSIVQGSTDTQYFGPGTRLTVL.

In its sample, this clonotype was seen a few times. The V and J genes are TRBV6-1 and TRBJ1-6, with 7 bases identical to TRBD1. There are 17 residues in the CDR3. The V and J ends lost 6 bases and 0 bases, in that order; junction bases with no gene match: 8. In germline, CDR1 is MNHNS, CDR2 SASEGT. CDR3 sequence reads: CASSRDSSSSYNSPLHF. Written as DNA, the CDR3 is TGTGCCAGCAGCCGGGACAGTTCGAGCTCCTATAATTCACCCCTCCACTTT.

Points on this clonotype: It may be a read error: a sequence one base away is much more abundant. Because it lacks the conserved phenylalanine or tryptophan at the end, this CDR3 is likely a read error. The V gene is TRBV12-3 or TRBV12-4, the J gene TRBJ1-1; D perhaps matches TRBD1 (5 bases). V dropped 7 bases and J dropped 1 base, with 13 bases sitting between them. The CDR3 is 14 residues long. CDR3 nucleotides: TGTGCCAGCAAAACCCCGGGGGGGAACACTGAAGCTTTCTTG. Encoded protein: CASKTPGGNTEAFL.

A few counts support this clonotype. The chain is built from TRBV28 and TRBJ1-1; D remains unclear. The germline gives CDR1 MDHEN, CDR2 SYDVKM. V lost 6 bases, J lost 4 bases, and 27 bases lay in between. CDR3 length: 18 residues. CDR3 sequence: CASRASGIDRVMGTEAFF. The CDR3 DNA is TGTGCCAGCAGGGCGAGCGGGATCGACCGTGTCATGGGCACTGAAGCTTTCTTT.

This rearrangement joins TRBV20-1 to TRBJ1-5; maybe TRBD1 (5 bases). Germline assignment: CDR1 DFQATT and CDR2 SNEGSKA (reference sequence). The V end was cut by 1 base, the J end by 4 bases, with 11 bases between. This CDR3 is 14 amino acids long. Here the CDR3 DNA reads TGCAGTGCTAGAGTGGGGCAGGGAAATCAGCCCCAGCATTTT. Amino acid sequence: CSARVGQGNQPQHF.

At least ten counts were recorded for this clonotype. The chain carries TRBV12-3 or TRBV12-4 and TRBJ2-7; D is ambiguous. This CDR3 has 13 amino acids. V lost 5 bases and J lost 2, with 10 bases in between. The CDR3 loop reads CASSPGLAYEQYF. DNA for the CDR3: TGTGCCAGCAGTCCCGGGCTGGCCTACGAGCAGTACTTC.

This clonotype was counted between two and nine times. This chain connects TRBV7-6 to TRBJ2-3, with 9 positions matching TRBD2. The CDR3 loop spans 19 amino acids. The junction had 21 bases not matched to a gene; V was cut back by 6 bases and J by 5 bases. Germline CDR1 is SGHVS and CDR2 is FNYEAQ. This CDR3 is CASSPELAVRGGLGDTQYF. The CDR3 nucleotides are TGTGCCAGCAGTCCGGAACTAGCAGTGCGGGGGGGCCTAGGAGATACGCAGTATTTT.

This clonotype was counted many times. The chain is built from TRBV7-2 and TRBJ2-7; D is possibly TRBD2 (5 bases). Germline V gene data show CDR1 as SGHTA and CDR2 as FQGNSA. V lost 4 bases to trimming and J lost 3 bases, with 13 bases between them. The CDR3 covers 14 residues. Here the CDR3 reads CASSSFYGLYEQYF. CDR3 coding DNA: TGTGCCAGCAGCTCCTTTTATGGACTCTACGAGCAGTACTTC.